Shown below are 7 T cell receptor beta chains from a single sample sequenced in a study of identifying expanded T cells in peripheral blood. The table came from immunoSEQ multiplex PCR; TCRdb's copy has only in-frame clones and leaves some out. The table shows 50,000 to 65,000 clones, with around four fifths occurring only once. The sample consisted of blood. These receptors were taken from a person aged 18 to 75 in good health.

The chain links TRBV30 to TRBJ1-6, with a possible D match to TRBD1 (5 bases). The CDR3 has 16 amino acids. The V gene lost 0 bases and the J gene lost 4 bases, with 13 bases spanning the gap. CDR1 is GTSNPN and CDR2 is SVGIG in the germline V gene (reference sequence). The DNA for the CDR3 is TGTGCCTGGAGTGTACTAACTTCAGGGTATAATTCACCCCTCCACTTT. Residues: CAWSVLTSGYNSPLHF.

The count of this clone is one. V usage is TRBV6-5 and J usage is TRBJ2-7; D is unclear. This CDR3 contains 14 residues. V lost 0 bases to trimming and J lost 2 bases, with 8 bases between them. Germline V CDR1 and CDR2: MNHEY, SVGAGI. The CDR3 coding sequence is TGTGCCAGCAGTTACTCACGCAACACCTACGAGCAGTACTTC. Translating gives CASSYSRNTYEQYF.

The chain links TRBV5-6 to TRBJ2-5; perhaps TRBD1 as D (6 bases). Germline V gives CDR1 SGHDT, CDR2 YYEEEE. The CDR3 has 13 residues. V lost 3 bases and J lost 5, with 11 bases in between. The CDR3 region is CASSSRGVETQYF. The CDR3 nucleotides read TGTGCCAGCAGCTCCAGGGGAGTGGAGACCCAGTACTTC.

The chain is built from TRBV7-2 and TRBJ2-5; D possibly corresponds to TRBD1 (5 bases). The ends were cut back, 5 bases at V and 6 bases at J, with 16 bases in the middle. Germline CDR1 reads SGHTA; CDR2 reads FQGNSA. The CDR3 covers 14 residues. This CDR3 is CASSKGQRVKTQYF. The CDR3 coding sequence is TGTGCCAGCAGCAAAGGACAAAGGGTAAAGACCCAGTACTTC.

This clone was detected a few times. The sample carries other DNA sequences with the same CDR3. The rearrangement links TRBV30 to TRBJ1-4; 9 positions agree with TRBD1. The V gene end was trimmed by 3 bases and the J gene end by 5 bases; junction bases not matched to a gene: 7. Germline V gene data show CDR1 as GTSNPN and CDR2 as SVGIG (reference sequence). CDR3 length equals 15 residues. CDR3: CAWSVGQGGNEKLFF. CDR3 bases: TGTGCCTGGAGCGTGGGACAGGGAGGGAATGAAAAACTGTTTTTT.

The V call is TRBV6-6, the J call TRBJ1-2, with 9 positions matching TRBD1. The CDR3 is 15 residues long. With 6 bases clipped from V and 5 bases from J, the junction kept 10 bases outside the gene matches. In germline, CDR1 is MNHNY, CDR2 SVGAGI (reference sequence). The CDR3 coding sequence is TGTGCCAGCAGCGAGGACAGGGGCCCCGGGTATGGCTACACCTTC. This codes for CASSEDRGPGYGYTF.

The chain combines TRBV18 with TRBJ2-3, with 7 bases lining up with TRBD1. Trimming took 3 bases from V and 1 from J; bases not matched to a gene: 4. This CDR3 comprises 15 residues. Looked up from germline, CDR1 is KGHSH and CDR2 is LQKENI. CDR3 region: CASSPTGLGTDTQYF. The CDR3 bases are TGTGCCAGCTCACCGACAGGGTTGGGCACAGATACGCAGTATTTT.